These 24 T cell receptor beta chains came from one sample sequenced in a study of T cells expressing NK-cell markers. Reprocessing the 5' RACE reads, TCRdb reports a single entry for every CDR3 protein and omits DNA. Its table records approximately 550,000 distinct CDR3 sequences. What was sequenced was blood T cells: a sorted CD56 or NKG2C T cell subset, CD4+ or CD8+ T cells, or bulk PBMC T cells (not recorded which). These TCRs come from a man younger than 35 in good health.

The chain carries TRBV5-1 and TRBJ2-4. CDR3 length: 16 residues. Germline CDR1 reads SGHRS; CDR2 reads YFSETQ. This CDR3 is CASSLVGDLAKNIQYF.

V gene TRBV10-3 combines with J gene TRBJ2-3. Per the germline V gene, CDR1 is ENHRY and CDR2 is SYGVKD. The CDR3 totals 13 residues. The chain's CDR3 is CAISEQRIDTQYF.

This chain joins TRBV5-1 and TRBJ2-3; checking the TCRdb D call of TRBD2 is not possible without DNA. CDR3 size: 15 residues. Germline lookup yields CDR1 SGHRS and CDR2 YFSETQ. CDR3 protein: CASSLGQRREDTQYF.

The V gene is TRBV12-3 or TRBV12-4, the J gene TRBJ2-5; TCRdb outputs TRBD2, but without DNA this stays unchecked. CDR3 size: 16 residues. CDR3: CASSFTSGMGQETQYF.

The rearrangement links TRBV20-1 to TRBJ2-4; the TCRdb D gene call, TRBD1, has no DNA to confirm it. In germline, CDR1 is DFQATT, CDR2 SNEGSKA (reference sequence). This CDR3 has 14 residues. The CDR3 here is CSARGGQGIGIQYF.

The chain couples TRBV12-3 or TRBV12-4 to TRBJ2-1. The CDR3 covers 15 residues. The CDR3 is CASSLKGEPYNEQFF.

V is TRBV10-2 and J is TRBJ1-2; TCRdb's D gene call, TRBD1, goes unchecked for lack of DNA. The CDR3 is 16 residues long. Per the germline V gene, CDR1 is WSHSY and CDR2 is SAAADI. CDR3 region: CASSERTGGSNYGYTF.

The V and J genes are TRBV6-5 and TRBJ2-3; absent DNA, TCRdb's TRBD1 call cannot be checked. In germline, CDR1 is MNHEY, CDR2 SVGAGI. The CDR3 contains 15 residues. The CDR3 loop reads CASSSPDRGLDTQYF.

The rearrangement uses TRBV6-1 and TRBJ2-7. The CDR3 has 15 residues. Germline CDR1 and CDR2: MNHNS and SASEGT. The CDR3 is CASRNALGSSYEQYF.

This chain uses TRBV10-3 with TRBJ2-3; TCRdb designates TRBD2, a call that cannot be tested without DNA. The CDR3 runs 14 residues. The germline CDR1 and CDR2 sequences are ENHRY and SYGVKD. The chain's CDR3 is CAIRPAGEPDTQYF.

The rearrangement links TRBV12-3 or TRBV12-4 to TRBJ1-1; TCRdb's D call, TRBD1, is unchecked because there is no DNA. There are 13 residues in the CDR3. The CDR3 loop reads CASSLALAGSPFF.

This chain joins TRBV2 and TRBJ2-3; there is no DNA to check the TCRdb D call of TRBD2. CDR1 is SNHLY and CDR2 is FYNNEI in the germline V gene. The CDR3 is made up of 17 amino acids. CDR3 sequence reads: CASSEMVGLRAQDTQYF.

The chain couples TRBV2 to TRBJ2-2; TCRdb returns TRBD2, unconfirmable since there is no DNA. The CDR3 length is 16 residues. Germline V lookup: CDR1 SNHLY, CDR2 FYNNEI. The CDR3 sequence: CASSEGSGRATGELFF.

This chain uses TRBV7-9 with TRBJ2-4; TCRdb's assignment of TRBD1 cannot be checked, as there is no DNA. The CDR3 covers 15 residues. Germline assignment: CDR1 SEHNR and CDR2 FQNEAQ (reference sequence). The CDR3 protein is CASSLSMGQGNIQYF.

J is TRBJ2-7 and V is TRBV5-1; TCRdb names TRBD2, which stays unverified in the absence of DNA. The CDR3 loop spans 16 amino acids. Germline V gives CDR1 SGHRS, CDR2 YFSETQ. The CDR3 loop reads CASSPRGSSGSREQYF. Together with reference TRBV5-1 and TRBJ2-7, the CDR3 gives the full variable domain: KAGVTQTPRYLIKTRGQQVTLSCSPISGHRSVSWYQQTPGQGLQFLFEYFSETQRNKGNFPGRFSGRQFSNSRSEMNVSTLELGDSALYLCASSPRGSSGSREQYFGPGTRLTVT.

The chain's CDR3 is CSCQIVSGTGPPGELFF. The rearrangement uses TRBV29-1 and TRBJ2-2; TCRdb calls TRBD1, which cannot be checked without DNA. Germline-derived CDR1 and CDR2 are SQVTM and ANQGSEA. The CDR3 is made up of 17 amino acids.

The V call is TRBV6-5, the J call TRBJ2-1. The CDR3 is 16 amino acids. From germline, CDR1 is MNHEY and CDR2 SVGAGI. The CDR3 spells CASSYATSGPYNEQFF.

The chain joins TRBV7-6 to TRBJ1-4; TCRdb outputs TRBD1, but without DNA this stays unchecked. The germline CDR1 and CDR2 sequences are SGHVS and FNYEAQ. The CDR3 covers 17 residues. The CDR3 spells CASSRTGTGGALGKLFF.

V usage is TRBV25-1 and J usage is TRBJ2-1; TCRdb's D call of TRBD2 is untestable without DNA. This CDR3 spans 15 amino acids. CDR1 and CDR2 from the germline V gene are MGHDK and SYGVNS. The CDR3 region is CASSELMALAGRWFF.

J is TRBJ1-1 and V is TRBV5-1; there is no DNA to check the TCRdb D call of TRBD1. Germline CDR1 reads SGHRS; CDR2 reads YFSETQ. The CDR3 is 15 residues long. The CDR3 sequence: CASSLSTGTGTEAFF.

The chain has TRBV10-3 and TRBJ1-2; there is no DNA to check the TCRdb D call of TRBD1. Germline assignment: CDR1 ENHRY and CDR2 SYGVKD. The length of the CDR3 is 13 residues. This chain's CDR3 is CAISEEGADGYTF.

The chain combines TRBV3-1 with TRBJ2-6; TCRdb calls TRBD2, which cannot be checked without DNA. Per the germline V gene, CDR1 is LGHDT and CDR2 is YNNKEL (reference sequence). This CDR3 spans 17 amino acids. The CDR3 here is CASSSGTSAPGANVLTF. The variable domain in full, with the rest retrieved from reference TRBV3-1 and TRBJ2-6, is DTAVSQTPKYLVTQMGNDKSIKCEQNLGHDTMYWYKQDSKKFLKIMFSYNNKELIINETVPNRFSPKSPDKAHLNLHINSLELGDSAVYFCASSSGTSAPGANVLTFGAGSRLTVL.

The rearrangement uses TRBV24-1 and TRBJ2-2; the D call of TRBD2 rests on TCRdb alone, since no DNA is present to check it. Per germline, CDR1 KGHDR and CDR2 SFDVKD. The CDR3 is 16 residues long. This CDR3 reads CATSEQAGARTGELFF.

The chain employs TRBV25-1 and TRBJ2-1; lacking DNA, the TRBD2 call made by TCRdb goes unchecked. Germline assignment: CDR1 MGHDK and CDR2 SYGVNS. This CDR3 comprises 12 residues. The CDR3 is CASSEWGLGEFF.